This TCR beta chain was identified in a study of blood T cell repertoires in COVID-19. Study at large: Acute-phase and convalescent COVID-19 samples originated in the United States, Italy and Spain. T cells, B-cell-depleted T cells, or PBMCs provided the cDNA or gDNA that served as material.

Original analysis: Quantification of nucleated cells was approximated via reference gene primer amplification. Sequencing was performed with immunoSEQ multiplex PCR; in TCRdb, only in-frame clones are kept and a portion is missing. V and J calls plus clone size are reproduced from that table; the DNA served to infer D and trimming. The table lists approximately 140,000 clones, more than 80% of them singletons. Trimming at V came to 9 bases and at J to 5 bases, leaving 6 bases not matched to a gene. The CDR3 is 13 amino acids. Per the germline V gene, CDR1 is SNHLY and CDR2 is FYNNEI. The chain uses TRBV2 and TRBJ1-5, with 8 bases lining up with TRBD1. The TCR originated in a woman aged 80 or over in a cohort sampled during active or convalescent COVID-19. Sample: peripheral blood. CDR3 bases: TGTGCCAGTGCCGGGACAGGCTATCAGCCCCAGCATTTT. Translation gives CASAGTGYQPQHF.